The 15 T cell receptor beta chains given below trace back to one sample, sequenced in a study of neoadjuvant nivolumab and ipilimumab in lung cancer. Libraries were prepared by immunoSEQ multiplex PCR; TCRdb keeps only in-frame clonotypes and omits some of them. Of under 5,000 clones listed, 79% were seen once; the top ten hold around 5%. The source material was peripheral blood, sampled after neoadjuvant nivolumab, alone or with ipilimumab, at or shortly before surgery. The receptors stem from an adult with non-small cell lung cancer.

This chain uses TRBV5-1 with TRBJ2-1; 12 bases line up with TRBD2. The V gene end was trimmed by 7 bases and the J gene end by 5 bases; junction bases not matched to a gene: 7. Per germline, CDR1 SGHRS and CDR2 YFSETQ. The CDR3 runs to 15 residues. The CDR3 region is CASSLGTSGHNEQFF. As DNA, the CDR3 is TGCGCCAGCTCACTTGGGACTAGCGGGCACAATGAGCAGTTCTTC. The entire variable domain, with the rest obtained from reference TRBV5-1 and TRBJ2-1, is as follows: KAGVTQTPRYLIKTRGQQVTLSCSPISGHRSVSWYQQTPGQGLQFLFEYFSETQRNKGNFPGRFSGRQFSNSRSEMNVSTLELGDSALYLCASSLGTSGHNEQFFGPGTRLTVL.

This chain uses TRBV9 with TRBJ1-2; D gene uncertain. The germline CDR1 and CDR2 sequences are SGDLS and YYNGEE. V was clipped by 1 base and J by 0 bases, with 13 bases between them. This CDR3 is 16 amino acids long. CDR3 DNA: TGTGCCAGCAGCGTAACTACCGGACGGACTAACTATGGCTACACCTTC. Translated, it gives CASSVTTGRTNYGYTF.

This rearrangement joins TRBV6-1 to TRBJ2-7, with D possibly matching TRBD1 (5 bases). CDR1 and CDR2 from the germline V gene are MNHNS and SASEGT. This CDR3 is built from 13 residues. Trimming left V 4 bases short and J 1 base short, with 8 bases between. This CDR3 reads CASSVGRSYEQYF. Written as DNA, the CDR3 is TGTGCCAGCAGTGTGGGGCGTTCCTACGAGCAGTACTTC.

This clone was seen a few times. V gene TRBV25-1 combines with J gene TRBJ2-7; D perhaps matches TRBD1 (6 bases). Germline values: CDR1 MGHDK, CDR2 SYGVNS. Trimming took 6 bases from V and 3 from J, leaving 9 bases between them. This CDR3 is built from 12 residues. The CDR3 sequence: CASRDRGYEQYF. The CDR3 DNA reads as TGTGCCAGCAGGGACAGAGGCTACGAGCAGTACTTC.

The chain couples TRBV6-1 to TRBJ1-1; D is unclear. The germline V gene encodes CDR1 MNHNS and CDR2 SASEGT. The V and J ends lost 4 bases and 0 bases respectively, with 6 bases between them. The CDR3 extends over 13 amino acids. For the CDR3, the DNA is TGTGCCAGCAGTGGCCGAATGAACACTGAAGCTTTCTTT. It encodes CASSGRMNTEAFF.

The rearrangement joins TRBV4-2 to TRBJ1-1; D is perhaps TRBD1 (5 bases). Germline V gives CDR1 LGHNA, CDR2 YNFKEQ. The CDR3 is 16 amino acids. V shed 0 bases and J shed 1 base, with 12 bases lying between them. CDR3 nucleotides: TGTGCCAGCAGCCAAGAGGGTCGACAGACGAACACTGAAGCTTTCTTT. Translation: CASSQEGRQTNTEAFF.

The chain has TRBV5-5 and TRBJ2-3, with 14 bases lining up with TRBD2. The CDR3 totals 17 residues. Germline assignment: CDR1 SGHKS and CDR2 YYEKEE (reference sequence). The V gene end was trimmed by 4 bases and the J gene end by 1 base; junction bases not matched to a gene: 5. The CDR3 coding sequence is TGTGCCAGCAGCGGAGGGACTAGCGGGAGACGCACAGATACGCAGTATTTT. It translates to CASSGGTSGRRTDTQYF. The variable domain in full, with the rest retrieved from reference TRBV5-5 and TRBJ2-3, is DAGVTQSPTHLIKTRGQQVTLRCSPISGHKSVSWYQQVLGQGPQFIFQYYEKEERGRGNFPDRFSARQFPNYSSELNVNALLLGDSALYLCASSGGTSGRRTDTQYFGPGTRLTVL.

CDR3 amino acids: CASSQESGTGSSRTEAFF. In DNA form, the CDR3 reads TGCGCCAGCAGCCAAGAGTCCGGGACAGGGTCCTCACGGACTGAAGCTTTCTTT. The rearrangement joins TRBV4-1 to TRBJ1-1; 9 positions agree with TRBD1. Germline CDR1 and CDR2: MGHRA and YSYEKL. V was clipped by 0 bases and J by 5 bases; unmatched bases: 13. The CDR3 totals 18 residues.

CDR3 protein: CASSSTSAGANVLTF. The DNA of the CDR3 is TGTGCCAGCAGCTCAACTAGTGCTGGGGCCAACGTCCTGACTTTC. This chain joins TRBV7-2 and TRBJ2-6, with D perhaps TRBD2 (5 bases). The CDR3 is 15 amino acids. Germline CDR1 SGHTA, CDR2 FQGNSA. Trimming stripped 4 bases from V and 2 bases from J, with 9 bases between.

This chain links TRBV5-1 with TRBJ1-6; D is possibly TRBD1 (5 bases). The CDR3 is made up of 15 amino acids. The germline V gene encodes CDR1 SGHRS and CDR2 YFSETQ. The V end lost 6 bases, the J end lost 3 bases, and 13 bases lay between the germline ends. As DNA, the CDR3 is TGCGCCAGCAAGATAACAGGAAACTATAATTCACCCCTCCACTTT. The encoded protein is CASKITGNYNSPLHF.

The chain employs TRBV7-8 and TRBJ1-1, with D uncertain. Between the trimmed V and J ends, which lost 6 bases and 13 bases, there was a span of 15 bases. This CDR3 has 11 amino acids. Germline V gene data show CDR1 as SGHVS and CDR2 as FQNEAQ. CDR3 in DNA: TGTGCCAGCAGTAAGATTGGAGAGGTTTTCTTT. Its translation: CASSKIGEVFF.

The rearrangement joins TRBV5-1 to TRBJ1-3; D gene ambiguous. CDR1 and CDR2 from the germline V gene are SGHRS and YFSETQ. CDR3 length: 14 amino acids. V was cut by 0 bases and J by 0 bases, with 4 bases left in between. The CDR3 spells CASSLVGSGNTIYF. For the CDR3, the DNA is TGCGCCAGCAGCTTGGTAGGCTCTGGAAACACCATATATTTT.

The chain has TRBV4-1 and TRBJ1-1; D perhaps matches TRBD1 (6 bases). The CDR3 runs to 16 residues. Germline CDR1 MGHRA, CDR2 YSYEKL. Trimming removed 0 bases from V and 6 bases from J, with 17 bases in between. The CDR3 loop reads CASSQDPLSTGSEAFF. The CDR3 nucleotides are TGCGCCAGCAGCCAAGATCCCCTCTCGACAGGCTCTGAAGCTTTCTTT.

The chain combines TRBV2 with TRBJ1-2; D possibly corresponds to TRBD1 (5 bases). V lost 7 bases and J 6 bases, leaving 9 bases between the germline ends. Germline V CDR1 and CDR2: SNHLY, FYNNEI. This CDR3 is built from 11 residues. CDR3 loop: CASTRGDGYTF. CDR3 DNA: TGTGCCAGCACCCGGGGGGATGGCTACACCTTC.

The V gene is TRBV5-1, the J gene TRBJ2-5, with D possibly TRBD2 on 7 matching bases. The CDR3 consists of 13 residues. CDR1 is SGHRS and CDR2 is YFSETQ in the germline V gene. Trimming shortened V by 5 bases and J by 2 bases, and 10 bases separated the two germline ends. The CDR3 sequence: CASRGGGQETQYF. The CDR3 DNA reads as TGCGCCAGCAGAGGGGGGGGGCAAGAGACCCAGTACTTC.